This is a list of T cell receptor beta chains from one sample in a study of cytomegalovirus exposure and HLA in healthy donors. Clones were read by immunoSEQ multiplex PCR, and TCRdb kept only the in-frame ones, dropping some. The sample has 200,000 or so clones; around nine tenths are singletons. Sequencing used PBMCs. These receptors were obtained from a woman in her late teens or twenties in good health and CMV-seronegative. Each CDR3 is given with its conserved first and last residue. Fields, in order: clone size, D gene, J gene, V gene, CDR3 DNA, CDR3 protein. A D gene is named only where the DNA matches it firmly. The listing skips clone size in some rows; elsewhere it reads once, few, many or a size class.

-,-,TRBJ2-3,TRBV2,TGTGCCAGCAGTGTGGGGCACTTAAACACAGATACGCAGTATTTT,CASSVGHLNTDTQYF
-,-,TRBJ1-1,TRBV30,TGTGCCTGGACCGAGGTCCCGGGCACTGAAGCTTTCTTT,CAWTEVPGTEAFF
-,TRBD2,TRBJ2-7,TRBV25-1,TGTGCCAGCAGTGAATCCGCTAGCGGAGCCTACGAGCAGTACTTC,CASSESASGAYEQYF
once,TRBD2,TRBJ2-2,TRBV29-1,TGCAGCGCCCGACTAGCGGGAGGGCCATACACCGGGGAGCTGTTTTTT,CSARLAGGPYTGELFF
-,-,TRBJ1-1,TRBV11-3,TGTGCCAGCAGCATTGGACATATGAACACTGAAGCTTTCTTT,CASSIGHMNTEAFF
-,-,TRBJ1-2,TRBV5-4,TGTGCCAGCAGCTCTACAGGGAACTATGGCTACACCTTC,CASSSTGNYGYTF
-,TRBD2,TRBJ2-3,TRBV25-1,TGTGCCAGCAGTGTAGCGGGAGGTCCAGATACGCAGTATTTT,CASSVAGGPDTQYF
-,-,TRBJ2-5,TRBV30,TGTGCCTGGAGTGTAATTCTGCAAGAGACCCAGTACTTC,CAWSVILQETQYF
-,-,TRBJ2-2,TRBV7-9,TGTGCCAGCAGCTTAGCGAATCGGGGGGAGCTGTTTTTT,CASSLANRGELFF
-,-,TRBJ2-5,TRBV27,TGTGCCAGCAGTTTAAGGGGGGAGACCCAGTACTTC,CASSLRGETQYF
-,-,TRBJ1-3,TRBV6-1,TGTGCCAGCGCGGATACGCTCACCATATATTTT,CASADTLTIYF
few,TRBD2,TRBJ2-3,TRBV6-4,TGTGCCAGCAGTGACTCTAGCGGGAGAAACGCGCAGTATTTT,CASSDSSGRNAQYF
once,TRBD2,TRBJ2-1,TRBV6-5,TGTGCCAGCAGTTACAGACTAGCGGGGTCATACAATGAGCAGTTCTTC,CASSYRLAGSYNEQFF